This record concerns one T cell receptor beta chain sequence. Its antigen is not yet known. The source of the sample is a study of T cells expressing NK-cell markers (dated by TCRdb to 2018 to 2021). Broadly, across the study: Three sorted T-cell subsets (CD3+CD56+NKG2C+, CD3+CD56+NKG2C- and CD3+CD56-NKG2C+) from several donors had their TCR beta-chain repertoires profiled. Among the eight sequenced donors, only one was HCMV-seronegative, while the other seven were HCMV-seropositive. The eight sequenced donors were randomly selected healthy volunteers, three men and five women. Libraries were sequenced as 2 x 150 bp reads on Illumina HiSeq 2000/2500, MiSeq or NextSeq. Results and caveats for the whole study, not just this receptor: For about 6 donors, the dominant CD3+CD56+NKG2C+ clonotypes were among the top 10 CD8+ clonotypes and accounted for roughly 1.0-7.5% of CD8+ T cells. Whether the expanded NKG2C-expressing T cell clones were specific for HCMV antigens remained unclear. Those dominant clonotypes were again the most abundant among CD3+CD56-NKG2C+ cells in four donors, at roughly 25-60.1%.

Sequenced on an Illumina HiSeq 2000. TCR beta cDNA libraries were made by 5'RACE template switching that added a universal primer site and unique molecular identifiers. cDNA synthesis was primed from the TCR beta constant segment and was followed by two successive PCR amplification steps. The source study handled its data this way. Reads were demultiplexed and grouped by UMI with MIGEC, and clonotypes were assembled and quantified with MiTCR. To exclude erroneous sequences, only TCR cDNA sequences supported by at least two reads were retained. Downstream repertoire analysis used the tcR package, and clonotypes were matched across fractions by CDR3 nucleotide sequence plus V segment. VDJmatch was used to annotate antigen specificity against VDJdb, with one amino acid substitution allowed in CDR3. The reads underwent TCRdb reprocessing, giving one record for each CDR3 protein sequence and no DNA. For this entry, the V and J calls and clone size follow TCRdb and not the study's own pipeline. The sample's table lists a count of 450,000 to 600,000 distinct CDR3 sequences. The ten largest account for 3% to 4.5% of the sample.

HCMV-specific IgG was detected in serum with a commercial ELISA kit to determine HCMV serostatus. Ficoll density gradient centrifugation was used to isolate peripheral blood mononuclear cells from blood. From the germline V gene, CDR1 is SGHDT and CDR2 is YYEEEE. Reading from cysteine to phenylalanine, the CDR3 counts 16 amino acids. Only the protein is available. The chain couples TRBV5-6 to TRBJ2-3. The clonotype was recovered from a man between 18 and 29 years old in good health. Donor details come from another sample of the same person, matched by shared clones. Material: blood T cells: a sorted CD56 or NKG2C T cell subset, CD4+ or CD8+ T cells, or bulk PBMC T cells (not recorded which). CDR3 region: CASSSTDRWGTDTQYF.